The table lists the clone carrying this TCR beta chain with many counts. cDNA molecules, individually, were tagged with unique molecular identifiers. TCRdb fed the 5' RACE reads into MiXCR, producing one record per CDR3 protein. Seen here are 50,000 to 55,000 distinct CDR3 sequences, roughly 10% observed once, and the top ten hold about 15%. The germline gives CDR1 SGHRS, CDR2 YFSETQ. V shed 4 bases and J shed 0 bases, with 10 bases lying between them. The CDR3 contains 15 residues. This entry belongs to a study of early T cells in non-severe SARS-CoV-2 infection. For the study at large: It was bulk RNA from unsorted whole blood that was sequenced, and the chains were unpaired.

The clonotype originates from an adult who was a healthcare worker with PCR-confirmed SARS-CoV-2 infection or an uninfected control (not recorded which). This chain uses TRBV5-1 with TRBJ1-4; D perhaps matches TRBD1 (6 bases). The sequenced sample consisted of whole blood. The CDR3 DNA is TGCGCCAGCAGCACGAGACAGGCAACTAATGAAAAACTGTTTTTT. Protein sequence: CASSTRQATNEKLFF.